Listed below are T cell receptor beta chains from one sample, sequenced in a study of PD-L1 blockade in urothelial cancer. The protocol was immunoSEQ multiplex PCR, while the TCRdb copy is restricted to in-frame clones and leaves out a portion. Of 100,000 or so clones detected, around 85% appear once; the ten largest clones hold around 2.4%. This specimen was PBMCs, taken around atezolizumab (anti-PD-L1) treatment. The receptors originated from a man between 45 and 60 years old with urothelial cancer. Each CDR3 is given with its conserved first and last residue. Each record gives: V gene, clone size, D gene, J gene, CDR3 protein. A D gene is named only where the DNA matches it firmly. Only some rows state a clone size, as once, few, many or a class for expanded clones.

TRBV4-1	NA	TRBD1	TRBJ2-7	CASSPYNRGYEQYF
TRBV9	NA	NA	TRBJ2-1	CASSPVYNEQFF
TRBV11-2	few	NA	TRBJ1-6	CASTREDQLNSPLHF
TRBV4-1	NA	NA	TRBJ2-1	CASSQDSVGLTWNEQFF
TRBV5-1	NA	NA	TRBJ2-7	CASSDPRDRGVAGDQTPYEQYF
TRBV4-1	NA	TRBD1	TRBJ1-1	CASSLGQGNTEAFF
TRBV12-2	few	NA	TRBJ1-6	CASRLGGVWGRSPLHF
TRBV5-6	NA	TRBD2	TRBJ2-1	CASSWAGVEKHEQFF
TRBV19	NA	NA	TRBJ2-5	CASSILLWETQYF
TRBV19	NA	TRBD1	TRBJ1-5	CASSIQTGQPQHF
TRBV28	NA	TRBD2	TRBJ2-2	CASRASGGNTGELFF
TRBV29-1	NA	NA	TRBJ2-7	CSAGSGFYEQYF
TRBV18	NA	NA	TRBJ2-3	CASSPQGRGTDTQYF
TRBV19	NA	NA	TRBJ2-4	CASRTPGQRNIQYF
TRBV14	once	TRBD1	TRBJ2-1	CASSPSQGQNEQFF
TRBV18	NA	NA	TRBJ1-2	CASSPSDTRGYTF
TRBV5-8	NA	TRBD2	TRBJ2-3	CASSLGLAGERDTQYF
TRBV25-1	NA	NA	TRBJ2-7	CASSKRENYEQYF
TRBV27	NA	NA	TRBJ2-3	CASRPGNSRSDTQYF
TRBV5-1	NA	TRBD2	TRBJ2-3	CASSTGLETDTQYF
TRBV28	NA	TRBD2	TRBJ2-2	CATDRGGNTGELFF
TRBV25-1	NA	TRBD2	TRBJ2-2	CASTGLNPGELFF
TRBV19	few	NA	TRBJ2-5	CASSIEGRGETQYF
TRBV9	NA	NA	TRBJ2-3	CASSARGISTDTQYF
TRBV25-1	few	TRBD2	TRBJ2-3	CASSEFRLAVTSTDTQYF
TRBV5-1	NA	TRBD1	TRBJ1-6	CASTMDRENSPLHF
TRBV15	few	NA	TRBJ1-3	CATSRDRGQGNTIYF
TRBV28	NA	TRBD1	TRBJ1-4	CASSFGSGGNEKLFF
TRBV30	NA	NA	TRBJ1-5	CAWSGGPGGNQPQHF
TRBV7-9	few	TRBD1	TRBJ2-7	CASSTGTGSNEQYF
TRBV7-9	NA	NA	TRBJ2-3	CASGHEGVTDTQYF
TRBV6-1	NA	NA	TRBJ1-1	CASRLTGEAFF
TRBV28	NA	TRBD2	TRBJ2-7	CASSYSSGGNYEQYF
TRBV10-3	NA	TRBD1	TRBJ1-2	CAISEGTVYGYTF
TRBV7-9	NA	TRBD1	TRBJ1-1	CASSSSDRGGEAFF
TRBV7-7	NA	NA	TRBJ2-3	CASSSGQESGADTQYF
TRBV9	NA	TRBD2	TRBJ2-5	CASSGAGEETQYF